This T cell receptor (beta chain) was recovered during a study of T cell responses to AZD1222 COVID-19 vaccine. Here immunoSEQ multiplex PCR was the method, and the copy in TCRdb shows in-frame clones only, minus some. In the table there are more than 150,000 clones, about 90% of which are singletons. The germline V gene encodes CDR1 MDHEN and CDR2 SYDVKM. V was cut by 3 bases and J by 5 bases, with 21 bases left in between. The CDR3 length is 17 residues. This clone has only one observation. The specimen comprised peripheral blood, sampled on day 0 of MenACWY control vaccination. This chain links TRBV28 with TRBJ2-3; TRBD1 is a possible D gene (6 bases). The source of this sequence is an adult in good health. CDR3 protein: CASSLRQQGIMRDTQYF. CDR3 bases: TGTGCCAGCAGTTTGCGGCAACAGGGTATTATGAGAGATACGCAGTATTTT.